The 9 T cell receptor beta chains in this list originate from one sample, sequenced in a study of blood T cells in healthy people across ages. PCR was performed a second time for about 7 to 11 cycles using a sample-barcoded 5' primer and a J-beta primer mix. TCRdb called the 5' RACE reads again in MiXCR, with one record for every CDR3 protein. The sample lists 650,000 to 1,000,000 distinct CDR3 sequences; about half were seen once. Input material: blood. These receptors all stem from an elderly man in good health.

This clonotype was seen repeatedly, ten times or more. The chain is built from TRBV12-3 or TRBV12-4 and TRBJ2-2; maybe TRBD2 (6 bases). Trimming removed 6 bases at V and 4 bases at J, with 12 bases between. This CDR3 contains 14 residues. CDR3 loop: CASSLGGTTGELFF. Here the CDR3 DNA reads TGTGCCAGCAGCCTCGGGGGAACCACCGGGGAGCTGTTTTTT.

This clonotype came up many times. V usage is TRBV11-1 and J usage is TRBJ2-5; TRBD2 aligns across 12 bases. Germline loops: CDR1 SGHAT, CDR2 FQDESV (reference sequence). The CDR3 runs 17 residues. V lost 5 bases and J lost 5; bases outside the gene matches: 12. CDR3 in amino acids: CASSDPATSGSAETQYF. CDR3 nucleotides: TGTGCCAGCAGCGACCCGGCGACTAGCGGGAGTGCGGAGACCCAGTACTTC.

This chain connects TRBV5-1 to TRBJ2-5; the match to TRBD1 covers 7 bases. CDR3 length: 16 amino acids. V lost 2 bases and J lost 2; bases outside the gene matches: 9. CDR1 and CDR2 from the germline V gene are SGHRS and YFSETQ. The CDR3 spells CASSFARQGVQETQYF. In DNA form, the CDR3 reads TGCGCCAGCAGCTTCGCGCGACAGGGCGTACAAGAGACCCAGTACTTC.

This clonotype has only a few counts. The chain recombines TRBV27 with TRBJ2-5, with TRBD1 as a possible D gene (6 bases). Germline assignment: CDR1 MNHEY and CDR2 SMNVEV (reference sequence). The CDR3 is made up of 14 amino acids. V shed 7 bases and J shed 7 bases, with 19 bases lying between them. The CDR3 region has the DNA TGTGCCAGCAACCCATTGACAGGTCCGCGGACCCAGTACTTC. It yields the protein CASNPLTGPRTQYF.

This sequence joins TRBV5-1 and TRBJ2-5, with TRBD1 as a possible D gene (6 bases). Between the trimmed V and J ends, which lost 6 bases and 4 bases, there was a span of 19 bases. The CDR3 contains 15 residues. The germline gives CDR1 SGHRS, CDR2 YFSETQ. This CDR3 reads CASKRGYQGGETQYF. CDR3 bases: TGCGCCAGCAAGCGAGGCTATCAAGGGGGAGAGACCCAGTACTTC.

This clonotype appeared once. CDR3 DNA sequence: TGCGCCAGCAGCTTGGGGTCGGACAGGGCCTCTGAAGCTTTCTTT. Amino acid sequence: CASSLGSDRASEAFF. The chain is built from TRBV5-1 and TRBJ1-1, with 8 bases matching TRBD1. Trimming took 0 bases from V and 6 from J; bases not matched to a gene: 7. Looked up from germline, CDR1 is SGHRS and CDR2 is YFSETQ. This CDR3 has 15 residues.

The CDR3: CASSQEVTGQGAHPAYEQYF. The CDR3 DNA reads as TGTGCCAGCAGCCAAGAGGTCACGGGACAGGGTGCTCATCCTGCCTACGAGCAGTACTTC. This sequence joins TRBV4-2 and TRBJ2-7; 9 nucleotides match TRBD1. The germline CDR1 and CDR2 sequences are LGHNA and YNFKEQ. The CDR3 length is 20 residues. J lost 2 bases, V lost 0 bases, and 17 bases had no gene match.

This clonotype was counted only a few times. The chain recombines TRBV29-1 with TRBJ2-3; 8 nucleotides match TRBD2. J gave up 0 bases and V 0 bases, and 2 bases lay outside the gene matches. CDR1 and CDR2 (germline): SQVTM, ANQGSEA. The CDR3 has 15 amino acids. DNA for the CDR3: TGCAGCGTTGAAGATAGCGGGAAGAGCACAGATACGCAGTATTTT. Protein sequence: CSVEDSGKSTDTQYF.

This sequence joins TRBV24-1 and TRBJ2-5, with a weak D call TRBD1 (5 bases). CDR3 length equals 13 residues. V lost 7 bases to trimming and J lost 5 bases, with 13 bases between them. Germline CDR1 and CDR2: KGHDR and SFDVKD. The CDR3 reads CATSPQGTETQYF. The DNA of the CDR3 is TGTGCCACCAGCCCCCAGGGCACGGAGACCCAGTACTTC.